These 17 T cell receptor beta chains share one sample of origin, sequenced in a study of blood T cells in healthy people across ages. A sample-barcoded 5' primer and a J-beta primer mix were used in a second PCR of roughly 7 to 11 cycles. TCRdb redid the calling of the 5' RACE reads with MiXCR, one entry per CDR3 protein. The table includes about 800,000 distinct CDR3 sequences, 58% detected once. Sequences were obtained from blood. Receptors were obtained from a man in his thirties or forties in good health.

This clonotype was picked up a small number of times. The rearrangement uses TRBV28 and TRBJ2-5; tentative D call: TRBD2 (7 bases). Germline CDR1 reads MDHEN; CDR2 reads SYDVKM. The CDR3 is made up of 13 amino acids. Between the trimmed V and J ends, which lost 8 bases and 4 bases, there was a span of 14 bases. The CDR3 is CASFSGGGETQYF. The CDR3 DNA sequence: TGTGCCAGCTTCTCGGGGGGCGGAGAGACCCAGTACTTC.

The chain combines TRBV27 with TRBJ2-1; D is possibly TRBD1 or TRBD2 (6 bases each). The CDR3 has 14 amino acids. The V end lost 5 bases, the J end lost 7 bases, and 15 bases lay between the germline ends. In germline, CDR1 is MNHEY, CDR2 SMNVEV (reference sequence). Here the CDR3 reads CASSIWGAENEQFF. The DNA of the CDR3 is TGTGCCAGCAGTATCTGGGGGGCAGAAAATGAGCAGTTCTTC.

The J gene is TRBJ1-1, the V gene TRBV20-1; 9 bases fit TRBD1. This CDR3 has 14 amino acids. The germline V gene encodes CDR1 DFQATT and CDR2 SNEGSKA (reference sequence). J lost 8 bases, V lost 6 bases, and 13 bases had no gene match. CDR3 sequence (DNA): TGCAGTGCGCAGGAAATACAGGGGGCGTCAGAAGCTTTCTTT. Residues: CSAQEIQGASEAFF.

Ten or more counts support this clonotype. This sequence joins TRBV13 and TRBJ2-6; TRBD2 matches 7 bases. The CDR3 length is 16 residues. Germline trimming cut 5 bases from V and 2 bases from J; bases unmatched to any gene: 6. The germline V gene encodes CDR1 PRHDT and CDR2 FYEKMQ (reference sequence). The DNA for the CDR3 is TGTGCCAGCAGCCGTATAGCGGGCCCTGGGGCCAACGTCCTGACTTTC. It translates to CASSRIAGPGANVLTF.

This chain links TRBV4-1 with TRBJ2-7; possibly TRBD1 or TRBD2 for D (5 bases each). V lost 2 bases and J lost 0, with 20 bases in between. Germline CDR1 MGHRA, CDR2 YSYEKL. CDR3 length: 18 residues. The CDR3: CASSQIILTAASSYEQYF. The DNA of the CDR3 is TGCGCCAGCAGCCAAATCATTTTGACAGCGGCGAGCTCCTACGAGCAGTACTTC.

This clonotype showed up just a few times. The chain recombines TRBV7-2 with TRBJ2-5; D is unclear. Trimming took off 0 bases at V and 5 bases at J, with 10 bases between the two ends. The CDR3 loop spans 14 amino acids. The germline V gene encodes CDR1 SGHTA and CDR2 FQGNSA. CDR3 DNA: TGTGCCAGCAGCTTAGCGGCGGTAGACGAGACCCAGTACTTC. Amino acid sequence: CASSLAAVDETQYF.

Only one count was recorded for this clonotype. The V call is TRBV7-9, the J call TRBJ1-2; tentatively, D is TRBD1 (6 bases). Germline CDR1 and CDR2: SEHNR and FQNEAQ (reference sequence). CDR3 length: 17 residues. The V gene lost 1 base and the J gene lost 3 bases, with 18 bases spanning the gap. The CDR3 DNA follows: TGTGCCAGCAGCTTAGGTCCGGGACACCAGAGCGACTATGGCTACACCTTC. The encoded protein is CASSLGPGHQSDYGYTF.

As concerns this clonotype: One end of the junction is discordant with germline, which a read error may explain. The J gene is TRBJ2-5, the V gene TRBV7-2; TRBD1 aligns across 9 bases. This CDR3 comprises 16 residues. From germline, CDR1 is SGHTA and CDR2 FQGNSA. The CDR3 DNA reads TGTTCCAGCAGCACCCGACAGGGGGGAGGACGGGAGACCCAGTACTTC. Amino acids: CSSSTRQGGGRETQYF.

This chain links TRBV12-3 or TRBV12-4 with TRBJ2-1; D perhaps matches TRBD2 (6 bases). The CDR3 runs 15 residues. The V end was cut by 5 bases, the J end by 6 bases, with 17 bases between. DNA of the CDR3: TGTGCCAGCAGTCTCCCTAGCGACAGACCCAATGAGCAGTTCTTC. The encoded protein is CASSLPSDRPNEQFF.

The V and J genes are TRBV2 and TRBJ2-4; possible D gene TRBD2, 6 bases. The CDR3 totals 12 residues. V lost 5 bases to trimming and J lost 5 bases, with 7 bases between them. Per germline, CDR1 SNHLY and CDR2 FYNNEI. CDR3 nucleotides: TGTGCCAGCAGTTTAGCGGAAAACATTCAGTACTTC. This sequence encodes CASSLAENIQYF. Full variable domain (missing parts from reference TRBV2 and TRBJ2-4): EPEVTQTPSHQVTQMGQEVILRCVPISNHLYFYWYRQILGQKVEFLVSFYNNEISEKSEIFDDQFSVERPDGSNFTLKIRSTKLEDSAMYFCASSLAENIQYFGAGTRLSVL.

As regards this clonotype: One end of the junction does not line up with germline, which may come from a read error. The chain has TRBV4-1 and TRBJ1-1, with 7 bases identical to TRBD1. There are 18 residues in the CDR3. The germline V gene encodes CDR1 MGHRA and CDR2 YSYEKL. CDR3 DNA: TGCGCCAGCAGTCAAGACCGTCGACGGACAGGAAGTAACACTGAAGCTTTCTTT. Its protein product is CASSQDRRRTGSNTEAFF.

This clonotype has only a few counts. V usage is TRBV6-2 or TRBV6-3 and J usage is TRBJ2-5; 11 bases agree with TRBD2. Germline V gives CDR1 MNHEY, CDR2 SVGEGT. J was trimmed by 2 bases and V by 9 bases; bases with no gene match: 2. This CDR3 contains 13 residues. As DNA, the CDR3 is TGTGCCAGTCGGACTAGCGGGCAAGAGACCCAGTACTTC. Its translation is CASRTSGQETQYF.

The J gene is TRBJ2-7, the V gene TRBV7-2; TRBD2 might be the D (6 bases). V was shortened by 3 bases and J by 0 bases, with 9 bases between the two germline ends. This CDR3 spans 14 amino acids. Germline assignment: CDR1 SGHTA and CDR2 FQGNSA. In DNA, the CDR3 is TGTGCCAGCAGCTTCTCGGACTACTCCTACGAGCAGTACTTC. Translating it yields CASSFSDYSYEQYF.

The chain links TRBV4-1 to TRBJ1-1; weak D call: TRBD1 (5 bases). The germline V gene has CDR1 MGHRA and CDR2 YSYEKL. V lost 2 bases, J lost 1 base, and 11 bases lay in between. This CDR3 spans 15 amino acids. The DNA of the CDR3 is TGCGCCAGCAGCCAAAGAAGGACAACGAACACTGAAGCTTTCTTT. Translating gives CASSQRRTTNTEAFF.

The chain couples TRBV15 to TRBJ2-3, with 8 bases fitting TRBD1. CDR3 length equals 15 residues. The germline V gene encodes CDR1 LNHNV and CDR2 YYDKDF (reference sequence). The J segment lost 1 base and the V segment lost 7 bases, leaving 7 bases of the junction unmatched. For the CDR3, the DNA is TGTGCCACCACAAAACCGGGACAGGGCACAGATACGCAGTATTTT. It codes for CATTKPGQGTDTQYF.

The sample holds one count of this clonotype. The chain carries TRBV20-1 and TRBJ2-7, with D hard to call. The ends were cut back, 6 bases at V and 5 bases at J, with 17 bases in the middle. This CDR3 has 13 amino acids. Germline loops: CDR1 DFQATT, CDR2 SNEGSKA (reference sequence). The CDR3 sequence is CSASSSTRNEQYF. CDR3 nucleotides: TGCAGTGCGAGTAGTAGTACACGGAACGAGCAGTACTTC.

This chain links TRBV19 with TRBJ2-5, with TRBD2 identical over 9 bases. The CDR3 is made up of 15 amino acids. V lost 7 bases and J lost 6; bases outside the gene matches: 12. Looked up from germline, CDR1 is LNHDA and CDR2 is SQIVND (reference sequence). CDR3 nucleotide sequence: TGTGCCAGTACCCCGAGCGGGAGGAGTATAAAGACCCAGTACTTC. This gives the protein CASTPSGRSIKTQYF.